Each of the 21 T cell receptor beta chains below was sequenced from the same sample in a study of blood T cell repertoires in COVID-19. The assay was immunoSEQ multiplex PCR, and TCRdb's table has in-frame clones only and misses some. The top ten clones hold roughly 15% of a sample with around 93,000 clones, around nine tenths of them seen once. Sequences were obtained from peripheral blood. Source of these receptors: a human donor in a cohort sampled during active COVID-19.

The chain uses TRBV3-1 (or the pseudogene TRBV3-2) and TRBJ1-3; maybe TRBD1 (6 bases). This CDR3 comprises 13 residues. Trimming cost V 4 bases and J 4 bases, with 8 bases left between them. The germline CDR1 and CDR2 sequences are LGHDT and YNNKEL (reference sequence). This CDR3 is CASSPGQGNTIYF. The DNA of the CDR3 is TGTGCCAGCAGCCCTGGACAGGGAAACACCATATATTTT.

The chain employs TRBV2 and TRBJ2-1; unclear D gene. Germline values: CDR1 SNHLY, CDR2 FYNNEI. Between the trimmed V and J ends, which lost 6 bases and 0 bases, there was a span of 12 bases. The length of the CDR3 is 15 residues. CDR3: CASSQSMSSYNEQFF. Written as DNA, the CDR3 is TGTGCCAGCAGCCAATCCATGAGCTCCTACAATGAGCAGTTCTTC.

This rearrangement joins TRBV4-3 to TRBJ2-7; D possibly corresponds to TRBD2 (5 bases). From germline, CDR1 is LGHNA and CDR2 YSLEER. V lost 0 bases and J 0 bases, leaving 15 bases between the germline ends. The CDR3 has 17 residues. CDR3 DNA: TGCGCCAGCAGCCAAGATCGAGTATCGCGGGTCTCCTACGAGCAGTACTTC. Its protein product is CASSQDRVSRVSYEQYF.

The genes are TRBV18 and TRBJ2-7; TRBD2 matches at 8 bases. Per the germline V gene, CDR1 is KGHSH and CDR2 is LQKENI. The ends lost 3 bases at V and 6 bases at J; junction bases unmatched: 10. The CDR3 has 15 amino acids. For the CDR3, the DNA is TGTGCCAGCTCACCCACAAGCGGGAGAGCAGGCGAGCAGTACTTC. Translated, it gives CASSPTSGRAGEQYF.

The chain joins TRBV15 to TRBJ2-1; 8 bases line up with TRBD2. Looked up from germline, CDR1 is LNHNV and CDR2 is YYDKDF (reference sequence). This CDR3 region has 16 residues. With V trimmed by 3 bases and J by 7 bases, 11 bases remained unmatched. The CDR3 reads CATSSPERESANEQFF. CDR3 DNA: TGTGCCACCAGCAGCCCGGAGCGGGAGTCAGCAAATGAGCAGTTCTTC.

This clone showed up just a few times. J is TRBJ1-2 and V is TRBV14; D remains ambiguous. V lost 1 base and J lost 4, with 7 bases in between. Germline CDR1 reads SGHDN; CDR2 reads FVKESK. The CDR3 is 13 residues long. As DNA, the CDR3 is TGTGCCAGCAGCCAAGTGCGGGCCTATGGCTACACCTTC. It encodes CASSQVRAYGYTF. Variable domain in full (rest from reference TRBV14 and TRBJ1-2): EAGVTQFPSHSVIEKGQTVTLRCDPISGHDNLYWYRRVMGKEIKFLLHFVKESKQDESGMPNNRFLAERTGGTYSTLKVQPAELEDSGVYFCASSQVRAYGYTFGSGTRLTVV.

This chain connects TRBV5-6 to TRBJ2-7; 12 bases are shared with TRBD2. In germline, CDR1 is SGHDT, CDR2 YYEEEE. The CDR3 contains 16 residues. V gave up 4 bases and J gave up 5 bases; unmatched junction bases: 10. CDR3 in amino acids: CASSLGLAGPPNEQYF. The CDR3 bases are TGTGCCAGCAGCCTTGGACTAGCGGGGCCTCCGAACGAGCAGTACTTC.

This chain joins TRBV28 and TRBJ2-7; no reliable D call. V lost 4 bases and J lost 0, with 16 bases in between. Germline V lookup: CDR1 MDHEN, CDR2 SYDVKM. The CDR3 has 16 residues. Here the CDR3 reads CASSYAFGDSSYEQYF. CDR3 DNA sequence: TGTGCCAGCAGTTACGCTTTTGGTGATAGCTCCTACGAGCAGTACTTC.

J is TRBJ2-2 and V is TRBV7-8; TRBD1 might be the D (5 bases). Between the trimmed V and J ends, which lost 2 bases and 0 bases, there was a span of 7 bases. The CDR3 has 15 residues. In germline, CDR1 is SGHVS, CDR2 FQNEAQ. The CDR3 sequence is CASSLTGANTGELFF. CDR3 DNA: TGTGCCAGCAGCTTAACAGGAGCGAACACCGGGGAGCTGTTTTTT. Supplemented by reference TRBV7-8 and TRBJ2-2, the full variable domain reads GAGVSQSPRYKVAKRGQDVALRCDPISGHVSLFWYQQALGQGPEFLTYFQNEAQLDKSGLPSDRFFAERPEGSVSTLKIQRTQQEDSAVYLCASSLTGANTGELFFGEGSRLTVL.

The chain is built from TRBV6-5 and TRBJ1-1; D is uncertain. V was clipped by 5 bases and J by 5 bases, with 12 bases between them. This CDR3 is 13 amino acids long. CDR1 and CDR2 from the germline V gene are MNHEY and SVGAGI. The CDR3 DNA is TGTGCCAGCAGTCAGAGAGGGTCGACTGAAGCTTTCTTT. Amino acids: CASSQRGSTEAFF.

In this sample, this clone turned up once. The chain is built from TRBV12-5 and TRBJ1-1, with D perhaps TRBD1 (5 bases). This CDR3 has 14 amino acids. The ends were cut back, 4 bases at V and 4 bases at J, with 13 bases in the middle. CDR1 is LGHNT and CDR2 is FRNRAP in the germline V gene. This chain's CDR3 is CASGSSTGITEAFF. Here the CDR3 DNA reads TGTGCTAGTGGTTCCTCCACAGGAATCACTGAAGCTTTCTTT.

The chain uses TRBV18 and TRBJ1-1; 9 bases line up with TRBD1. V lost 4 bases and J lost 2; bases outside the gene matches: 5. Looked up from germline, CDR1 is KGHSH and CDR2 is LQKENI. The CDR3 length is 15 residues. CDR3 loop: CASSRTGQGNTEAFF. DNA for the CDR3: TGTGCCAGCTCACGCACGGGACAGGGCAACACTGAAGCTTTCTTT. Variable domain in full (rest from reference TRBV18 and TRBJ1-1): NAGVMQNPRHLVRRRGQEARLRCSPMKGHSHVYWYRQLPEEGLKFMVYLQKENIIDESGMPKERFSAEFPKEGPSILRIQQVVRGDSAAYFCASSRTGQGNTEAFFGQGTRLTVV.

CDR3 nucleotide sequence: TGTGCCAGCAGCTACCGCAGGATTAGCACAGATACGCAGTATTTT. Protein product: CASSYRRISTDTQYF. V and J are TRBV7-9 and TRBJ2-3; D remains unclear. The CDR3 length is 15 residues. V was pared by 4 bases and J by 0 bases, with 11 bases between. Germline lookup yields CDR1 SEHNR and CDR2 FQNEAQ (reference sequence).

The rearrangement uses TRBV7-6 and TRBJ2-7; 8 bases match TRBD1. The CDR3 is 16 amino acids. V was pared by 5 bases and J by 0 bases, with 9 bases of the junction left unmatched. The germline gives CDR1 SGHVS, CDR2 FNYEAQ. The CDR3 DNA is TGTGCCAGCAGCCAGGGGACAGGAAGGAGCTCCTACGAGCAGTACTTC. Translated: CASSQGTGRSSYEQYF.

This clone was found a few times. The gene calls are TRBV29-1 and TRBJ1-1; 9 nucleotides agree with TRBD1. The V gene's germline CDR1 is SQVTM and CDR2 ANQGSEA. The CDR3 contains 13 residues. The V and J ends lost 6 bases and 4 bases, in that order; junction bases with no gene match: 6. In DNA form, the CDR3 reads TGCAGCGTAGGACAGGGGATTGGCACTGAAGCTTTCTTT. Protein: CSVGQGIGTEAFF. The full variable domain, in which reference TRBV29-1 and TRBJ1-1 provide the parts outside the CDR3, is SAVISQKPSRDICQRGTSLTIQCQVDSQVTMMFWYRQQPGQSLTLIATANQGSEATYESGFVIDKFPISRPNLTFSTLTVSNMSPEDSSIYLCSVGQGIGTEAFFGQGTRLTVV.

V usage is TRBV5-6 and J usage is TRBJ2-1; 15 positions match TRBD2. V lost 2 bases, J lost 5 bases, and 5 bases stayed unmatched. CDR3 length: 17 amino acids. Germline CDR1 and CDR2: SGHDT and YYEEEE. The CDR3 DNA reads as TGTGCCAGCAGCTTAGGGACTAGCGGGGGGCTAGACAATGAGCAGTTCTTC. Translated, it gives CASSLGTSGGLDNEQFF.

A single count supports this clone. The chain carries TRBV5-6 and TRBJ2-7; no definite D call. The germline CDR1 and CDR2 sequences are SGHDT and YYEEEE. The CDR3 is made up of 15 amino acids. The germline V and J ends were trimmed by 0 bases and 1 base, with 11 bases remaining between them. The CDR3 nucleotides are TGTGCCAGCAGCTTGGCATACATCGGGTCCTACGAGCAGTACTTC. This sequence encodes CASSLAYIGSYEQYF.

The rearrangement joins TRBV11-1 to TRBJ2-7; TRBD1 matches at 9 bases. The ends lost 5 bases at V and 5 bases at J; junction bases unmatched: 7. From germline, CDR1 is SGHAT and CDR2 FQDESV (reference sequence). The CDR3 has 14 amino acids. CDR3 in DNA: TGTGCCAGCAGCGCGGGACAGGGCCCCAACGAGCAGTACTTC. This sequence encodes CASSAGQGPNEQYF.

The rearrangement links TRBV3-1 (or the pseudogene TRBV3-2) to TRBJ1-2, with TRBD1 identical over 7 bases. This CDR3 has 11 residues. J gave up 14 bases and V 1 base, and 4 bases lay outside the gene matches. Germline CDR1 reads LGHDT; CDR2 reads YNNKEL (reference sequence). This CDR3 reads CASSQATGPTF. CDR3 in DNA: TGTGCCAGCAGCCAAGCGACAGGGCCAACCTTC.

The CDR3 sequence: CASSSTSGGPIQYF. For the CDR3, the DNA is TGTGCCAGCAGCTCTACTAGCGGGGGGCCGATCCAGTACTTC. The J gene is TRBJ2-5, the V gene TRBV7-2; 12 positions match TRBD2. The germline CDR1 and CDR2 sequences are SGHTA and FQGNSA. This CDR3 has 14 residues. V shed 4 bases, J shed 10 bases, and the junction held 7 bases outside the gene matches.

The genes are TRBV6-1 and TRBJ2-3; 7 nucleotides align to TRBD1. This CDR3 spans 16 amino acids. The germline V gene encodes CDR1 MNHNS and CDR2 SASEGT. Trimming removed 2 bases from V and 0 bases from J; junction bases left unmatched: 5. The CDR3 loop is CASSEMMTGSTDTQYF. The CDR3 DNA follows: TGTGCCAGCAGTGAAATGATGACAGGGAGCACAGATACGCAGTATTTT.